This TCR beta chain was sequenced for a study of blood T cells in healthy people across ages. Broader study findings: Per million T cells, the diversity of TCR beta decreased roughly linearly as age advanced. Both naive CD4+ cell counts and diversity were greater in long-lived donors than in aged donors. In the absence of known donor CMV status, changes in expanded clonotypes were possibly confounded.

This clonotype has a single count. Its specificity is not known. It was with a sample-barcoded 5' primer and a J-beta primer mix that a second PCR of roughly 7 to 12 cycles was run. TCRdb called the 5' RACE reads again in MiXCR, with one record for every CDR3 protein. The sample has roughly 1.9 million distinct CDR3 sequences, approximately 39% seen once. Collection of about 9.4 milliliters of peripheral blood was performed for each donor. The specimen was blood. This clonotype was sampled from a human donor in good health.

CDR3 sequence: CSARIDRHQPQHF. In DNA form, the CDR3 reads TGCAGTGCTAGGATAGACCGGCATCAGCCCCAGCATTTT. The chain has TRBV20-1 and TRBJ1-5; D not resolved. Trimming removed 3 bases at V and 5 bases at J, with 11 bases between. CDR3 length: 13 amino acids. Germline-derived CDR1 and CDR2 are DFQATT and SNEGSKA (reference sequence).